A selection of T cell receptor beta chains follows, all from one sample in a study of cytomegalovirus exposure and HLA in healthy donors. Only in-frame clones appear in the TCRdb table, and some are missing; sequencing was by immunoSEQ multiplex PCR. Counted here are 240,000 or so clones, roughly 86% occurring once; the ten biggest clones make up roughly 1.2%. Material: PBMCs. These receptors originate from a woman in her twenties or thirties in good health and CMV-seropositive. The CDR3 runs from the conserved cysteine through the conserved F or W. A D gene is named only where the DNA matches it firmly. Rows give clone size only sometimes, using once, few, many, or a class for an expanded clone.

CDR3 DNA: TGCGCCAGCAGCTTGGGGGCTCCGTTCGGCTACACCTTC
CDR3 protein: CASSLGAPFGYTF
D gene: NA
clone size: few
J gene: TRBJ1-2
V gene: TRBV5-1
CDR3 length: 13

CDR3 DNA: TGCGCCAGCAGTGAGGGTGGACTGGGGAAAGAGACCCAGTACTTC
CDR3 protein: CASSEGGLGKETQYF
D gene: NA
clone size: NA
J gene: TRBJ2-5
V gene: TRBV10-1
CDR3 length: 15

CDR3 DNA: TGCGCCAGCAGTGAAGGCAGGGAAAAGGTCTACGAGCAGTACTTC
CDR3 protein: CASSEGREKVYEQYF
D gene: NA
clone size: NA
J gene: TRBJ2-7
V gene: TRBV10-1
CDR3 length: 15

CDR3 DNA: TGTGCCAGCAGCTCAGGGACTAGCGGGACCGGGGAGCTGTTTTTT
CDR3 protein: CASSSGTSGTGELFF
D gene: TRBD2
clone size: NA
J gene: TRBJ2-2
V gene: TRBV11-2
CDR3 length: 15

CDR3 DNA: TGCGCCAGCAGCCACAACAGGGTCTTGGCCACTGAAGCTTTCTTT
CDR3 protein: CASSHNRVLATEAFF
D gene: NA
clone size: NA
J gene: TRBJ1-1
V gene: TRBV4-1
CDR3 length: 15

CDR3 DNA: TGTGGGACGAGTGTGGGGGCAACTGAAGCTTTCTTT
CDR3 protein: CGTSVGATEAFF
D gene: NA
clone size: NA
J gene: TRBJ1-1
V gene: TRBV19
CDR3 length: 12

CDR3 DNA: TGTGCCAGCAGCTTCAAGGACTGGGAATACAATGAGCAGTTCTTC
CDR3 protein: CASSFKDWEYNEQFF
D gene: NA
clone size: NA
J gene: TRBJ2-1
V gene: TRBV7-2
CDR3 length: 15

CDR3 DNA: TGTGCCAGCAGTTACGCGGGAGAAACCTACGAGCAGTACTTC
CDR3 protein: CASSYAGETYEQYF
D gene: TRBD2
clone size: NA
J gene: TRBJ2-7
V gene: TRBV6-5
CDR3 length: 14

CDR3 DNA: TGTGCCAGCAGTGAGGTTCGGGGGGGGTCTGGAAACACCATATATTTT
CDR3 protein: CASSEVRGGSGNTIYF
D gene: NA
clone size: NA
J gene: TRBJ1-3
V gene: TRBV6-1
CDR3 length: 16

CDR3 DNA: TGTGCCATCAGTGAACGCGGGAGTGGTGAGACCCAGTACTTC
CDR3 protein: CAISERGSGETQYF
D gene: TRBD2
clone size: NA
J gene: TRBJ2-5
V gene: TRBV10-3
CDR3 length: 14

CDR3 DNA: TGTGCCAGCAGTGAGGGCCGACAGGGCACTGAAGCTTTCTTT
CDR3 protein: CASSEGRQGTEAFF
D gene: TRBD1
clone size: NA
J gene: TRBJ1-1
V gene: TRBV6-1
CDR3 length: 14

CDR3 DNA: TGTGCCAGCAGCTTGGCCGGACAGGGCAATCAGCCCCAGCATTTT
CDR3 protein: CASSLAGQGNQPQHF
D gene: TRBD1
clone size: NA
J gene: TRBJ1-5
V gene: TRBV5-6
CDR3 length: 15

CDR3 DNA: TGTGCCAGCAGCGTAGTCCCTGCTTTTGATTCGGACACCATATATTTT
CDR3 protein: CASSVVPAFDSDTIYF
D gene: NA
clone size: NA
J gene: TRBJ1-3
V gene: TRBV9
CDR3 length: 16

CDR3 DNA: TGTGCCAGCTCACCATATGGACAGGGTGCAACTAATGAAAAACTGTTTTTT
CDR3 protein: CASSPYGQGATNEKLFF
D gene: TRBD1
clone size: NA
J gene: TRBJ1-4
V gene: TRBV18
CDR3 length: 17

CDR3 DNA: TGTGCCAGCAGTCCCTCTGGGGGGGCACGGCGGCAGCCCCAGCATTTT
CDR3 protein: CASSPSGGARRQPQHF
D gene: NA
clone size: few
J gene: TRBJ1-5
V gene: TRBV27
CDR3 length: 16

CDR3 DNA: TGTGCCAGCAGTTTATTACCCGGACAGGGTGAAGCTTTCTTT
CDR3 protein: CASSLLPGQGEAFF
D gene: TRBD1
clone size: NA
J gene: TRBJ1-1
V gene: TRBV28
CDR3 length: 14

CDR3 DNA: TGTGCCAGCAGCCTAGCCTCAGAAAAACTGTTTTTT
CDR3 protein: CASSLASEKLFF
D gene: NA
clone size: NA
J gene: TRBJ1-4
V gene: TRBV4-2
CDR3 length: 12

CDR3 DNA: TGTGCCAGCAGTTTTCAGGGGGACACCGGGGAGCTGTTTTTT
CDR3 protein: CASSFQGDTGELFF
D gene: TRBD1
clone size: NA
J gene: TRBJ2-2
V gene: TRBV27
CDR3 length: 14

CDR3 DNA: TGTGCCAGCTCACCACAAGCCGGTCGGACTGAAGCTTTCTTT
CDR3 protein: CASSPQAGRTEAFF
D gene: NA
clone size: NA
J gene: TRBJ1-1
V gene: TRBV18
CDR3 length: 14

CDR3 DNA: TGTGCCAGCAGTCGGGCAGGGGGTGTCACCGGGGAGCTGTTTTTT
CDR3 protein: CASSRAGGVTGELFF
D gene: TRBD1
clone size: NA
J gene: TRBJ2-2
V gene: TRBV27
CDR3 length: 15

CDR3 DNA: TGTGCCAGCAGCGCACTTCCCGGGACTAGCGGGAGACCCGAGCAGTTCTTC
CDR3 protein: CASSALPGTSGRPEQFF
D gene: TRBD2
clone size: once
J gene: TRBJ2-1
V gene: TRBV9
CDR3 length: 17